The present T cell receptor beta chain was sequenced within a study of T cells in tumors after PD-1 blockade (dated by TCRdb to about 2019). Describing the broader study: Prior checkpoint blockade, systemic immunosuppressant use, and recent radiotherapy or other anti-cancer therapy within 4 weeks were grounds for patient exclusion. Pembrolizumab 200 mg every 3 weeks or cemiplimab 350 mg every 2 weeks was administered to patients. While on anti-PD-1 treatment, some of the patients also continued taking daily vismodegib 150 mg. On average, peripheral blood samples had approximately 120,000 TCR templates (range roughly 22,000-260,000) and under 40,000 unique clonotypes. Paired single-cell RNA and TCR sequencing was done in the study on site-matched tumors from patients with BCC or SCC, both before and after anti-PD-1 therapy. Bulk TCR sequencing was performed on 10 to 11 peripheral blood samples from about five patients to compare blood and tumor clonotypes. RECIST version 1.1 was the standard used to evaluate clinical response. What the study reported, not specific to this receptor: Where the novel T cell clones came from was not identified, and possible sources could include lymphoid organs or rare unexpanded clones inside the tumor or in the tumor periphery. Roughly two fifths of tumor TCR clonotypes were found in blood, and some novel exhausted tumor clones appeared in pre-treatment blood, suggesting peripheral recruitment.

Of note for this clone: Its antigen is not yet known. No quality values exist for individual bases; no much larger clone is one base distant.

Read against the paper, the sample's time point label means: before anti-PD-1 therapy. Genomic DNA extracted from tumor biopsies or peripheral blood was used for bulk TCRbeta sequencing, with input ranging from roughly 616 ng to 6,004 ng. Histologically proven advanced or metastatic basal or squamous cell carcinoma was present in all patients, all of whom were poor candidates for surgical resection. Of the approximately 12 patients in the basal cell carcinoma cohort, about 8 underwent bulk tumor TCR sequencing. The V end loses 3 bases and the J end loses 3 bases, and a stretch of 11 bases separates them. The germline V gene gives CDR1 as SGHTA and CDR2 as FQGNSA. The CDR3 holds 15 amino acids from the cysteine to the phenylalanine. Of the read, only the CDR3 DNA is kept; its 45 bases are in frame from base 1. The immunoSEQ platform was used to carry out deep TCRbeta sequencing. In the source study's methods: For further analysis, only productive rearrangements were exported from the immunoSEQ Analyzer. Bulk TCRbeta clonotypes were assigned T cell phenotypes by matching to single-cell RNA+TCR-seq clones sharing the same TCRbeta sequence. Tumor enrichment of a clone was calculated by dividing the clone's tumor frequency by the clone's PBMC frequency, both taken from bulk TCR sequencing. TCRs were sorted with GLIPH into specificity groups, meaning clusters of distinct TCRs that share CDR3 motifs and likely recognize common antigens. This is the immuneACCESS table as TCRdb keeps it, with only in-frame sequences that have V and J called. A part of the clones is gone; compared with another copy, unresolved V genes explain less than half, and the rest is unexplained. The D gene and trimming were derived from the DNA, and the V and J assignments and clone size from that table. Present in this sample are fewer than 35,000 clones, just under 80% of which were seen just once. The ten largest clones add up to around 35% of the sample.

The sample consisted of PBMCs, taken before anti-PD-1 treatment. The rearranged chain carries TRBV7-2 and TRBJ1-4; a weak D assignment points to TRBD1 (6 bases agree). The sequence derives from a human donor with basal cell carcinoma. The bases read TGTGCCAGCAGCTTCTCTTCAGGGGCTAATGAAAAACTGTTTTTT. Its amino acids are CASSFSSGANEKLFF.